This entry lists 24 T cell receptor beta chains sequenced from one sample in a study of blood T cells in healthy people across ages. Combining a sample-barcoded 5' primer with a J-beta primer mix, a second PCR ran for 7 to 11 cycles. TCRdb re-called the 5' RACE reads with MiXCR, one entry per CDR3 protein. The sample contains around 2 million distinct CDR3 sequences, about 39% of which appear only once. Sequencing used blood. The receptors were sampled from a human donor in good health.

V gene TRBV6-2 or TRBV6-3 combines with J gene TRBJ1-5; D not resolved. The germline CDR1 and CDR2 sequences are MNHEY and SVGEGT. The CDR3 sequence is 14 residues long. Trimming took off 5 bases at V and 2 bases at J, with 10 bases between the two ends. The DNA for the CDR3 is TGTGCCAGCAGTCCAAACCTGGGCAATCAGCCCCAGCATTTT. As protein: CASSPNLGNQPQHF.

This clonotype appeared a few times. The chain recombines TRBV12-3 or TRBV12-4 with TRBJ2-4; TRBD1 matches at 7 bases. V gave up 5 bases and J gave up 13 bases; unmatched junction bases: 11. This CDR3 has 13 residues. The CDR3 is CASSIGTVGEQYF. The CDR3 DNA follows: TGTGCCAGCAGTATCGGGACAGTGGGTGAGCAGTACTTC.

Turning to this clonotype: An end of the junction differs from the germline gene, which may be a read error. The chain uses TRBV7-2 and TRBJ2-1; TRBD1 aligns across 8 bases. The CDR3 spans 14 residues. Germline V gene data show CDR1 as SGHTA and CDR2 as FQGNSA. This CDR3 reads CANSFGTGLNEQFF. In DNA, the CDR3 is TGTGCCAACAGCTTCGGGACAGGCCTCAATGAGCAGTTCTTC.

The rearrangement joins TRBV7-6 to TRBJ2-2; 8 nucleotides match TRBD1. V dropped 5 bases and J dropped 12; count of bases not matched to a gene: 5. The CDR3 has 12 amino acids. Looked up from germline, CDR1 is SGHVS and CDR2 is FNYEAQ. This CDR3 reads CASSPRQGKLFF. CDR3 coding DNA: TGTGCCAGCAGCCCCCGACAGGGGAAGCTGTTTTTT.

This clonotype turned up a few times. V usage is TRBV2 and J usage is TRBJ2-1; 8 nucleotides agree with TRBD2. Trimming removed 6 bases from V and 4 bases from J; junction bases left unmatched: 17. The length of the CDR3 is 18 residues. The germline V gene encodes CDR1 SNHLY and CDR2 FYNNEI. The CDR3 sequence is CASSSPGGAPIFYNEQFF. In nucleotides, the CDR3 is TGTGCCAGCAGCTCTCCCGGGGGGGCTCCAATATTTTACAATGAGCAGTTCTTC.

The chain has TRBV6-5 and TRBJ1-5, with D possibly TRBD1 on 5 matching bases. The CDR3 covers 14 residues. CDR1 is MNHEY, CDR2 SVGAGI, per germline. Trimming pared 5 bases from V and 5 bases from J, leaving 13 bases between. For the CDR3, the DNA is TGTGCCAGCAGTAGGGGCACGAGCGATCAGCCCCAGCATTTT. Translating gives CASSRGTSDQPQHF.

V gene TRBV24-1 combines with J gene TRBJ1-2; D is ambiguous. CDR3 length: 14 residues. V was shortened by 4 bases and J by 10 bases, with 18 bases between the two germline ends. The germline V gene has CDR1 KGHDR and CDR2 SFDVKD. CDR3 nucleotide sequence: TGTGCCACCAGTGAAGAAGGAGGGTACCATGCCTACACCTTC. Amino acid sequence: CATSEEGGYHAYTF.

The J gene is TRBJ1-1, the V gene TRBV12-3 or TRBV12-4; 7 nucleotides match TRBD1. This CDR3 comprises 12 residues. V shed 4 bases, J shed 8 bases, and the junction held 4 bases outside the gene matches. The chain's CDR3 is CASSSRGLEAFF. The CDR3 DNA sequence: TGTGCCAGCAGTTCCAGGGGGTTAGAAGCTTTCTTT.

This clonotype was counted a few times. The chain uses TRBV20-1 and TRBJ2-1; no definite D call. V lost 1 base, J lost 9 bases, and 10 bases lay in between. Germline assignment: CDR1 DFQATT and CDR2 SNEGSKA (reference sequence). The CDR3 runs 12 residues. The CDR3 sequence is CSARGSSGEQFF. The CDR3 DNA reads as TGCAGTGCTAGAGGGTCCTCGGGTGAGCAGTTCTTC.

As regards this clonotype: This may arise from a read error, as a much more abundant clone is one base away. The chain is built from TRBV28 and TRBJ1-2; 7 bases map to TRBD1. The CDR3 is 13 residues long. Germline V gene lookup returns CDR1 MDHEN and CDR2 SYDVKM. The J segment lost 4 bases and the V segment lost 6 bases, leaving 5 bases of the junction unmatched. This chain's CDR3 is CASRLGQPYGYTF. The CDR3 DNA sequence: TGTGCCAGCAGGTTGGGACAGCCCTATGGCTACACCTTC.

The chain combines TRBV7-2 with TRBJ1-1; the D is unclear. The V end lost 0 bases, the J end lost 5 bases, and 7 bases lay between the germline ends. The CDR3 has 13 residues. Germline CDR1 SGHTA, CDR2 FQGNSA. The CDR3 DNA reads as TGTGCCAGCAGCTTAGCGCTTAAGACTGAAGCTTTCTTT. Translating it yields CASSLALKTEAFF.

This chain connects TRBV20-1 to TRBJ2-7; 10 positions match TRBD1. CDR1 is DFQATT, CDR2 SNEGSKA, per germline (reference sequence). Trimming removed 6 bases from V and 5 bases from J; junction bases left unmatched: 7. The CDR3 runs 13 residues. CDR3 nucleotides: TGCAGTGCCGCGACAGGGGGCATTAACGAGCAGTACTTC. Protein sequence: CSAATGGINEQYF.

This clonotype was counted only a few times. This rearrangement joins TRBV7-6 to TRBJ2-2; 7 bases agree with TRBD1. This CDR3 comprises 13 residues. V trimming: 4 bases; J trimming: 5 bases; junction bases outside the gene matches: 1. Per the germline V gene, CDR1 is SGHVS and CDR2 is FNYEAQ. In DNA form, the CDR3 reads TGTGCCAGCAGCTCGGACAGGACCGGGGAGCTGTTTTTT. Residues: CASSSDRTGELFF. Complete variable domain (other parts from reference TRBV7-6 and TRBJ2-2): GAGVSQSPRYKVTKRGQDVALRCDPISGHVSLYWYRQALGQGPEFLTYFNYEAQQDKSGLPNDRFSAERPEGSISTLTIQRTEQRDSAMYRCASSSDRTGELFFGEGSRLTVL.

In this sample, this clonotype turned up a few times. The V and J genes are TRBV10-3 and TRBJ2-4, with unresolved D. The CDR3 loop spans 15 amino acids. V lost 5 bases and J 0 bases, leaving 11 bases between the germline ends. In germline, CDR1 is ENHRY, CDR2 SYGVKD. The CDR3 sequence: CAISSSDRAKNIQYF. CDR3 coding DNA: TGTGCCATCAGTTCATCAGATAGAGCCAAAAACATTCAGTACTTC.

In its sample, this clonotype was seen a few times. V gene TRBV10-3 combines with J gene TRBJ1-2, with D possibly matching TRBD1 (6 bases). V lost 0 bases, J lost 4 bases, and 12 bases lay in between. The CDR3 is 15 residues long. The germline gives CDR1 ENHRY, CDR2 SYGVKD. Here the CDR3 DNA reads TGTGCCATCAGTGAGTCCAGACAGGATAGCTATGGCTACACCTTC. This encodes CAISESRQDSYGYTF.

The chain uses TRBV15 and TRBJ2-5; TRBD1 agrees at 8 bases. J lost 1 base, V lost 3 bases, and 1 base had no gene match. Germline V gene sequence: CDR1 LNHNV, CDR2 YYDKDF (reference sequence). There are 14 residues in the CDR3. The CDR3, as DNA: TGTGCCACCAGCAGTACAGGGGGCCAAGAGACCCAGTACTTC. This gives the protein CATSSTGGQETQYF.

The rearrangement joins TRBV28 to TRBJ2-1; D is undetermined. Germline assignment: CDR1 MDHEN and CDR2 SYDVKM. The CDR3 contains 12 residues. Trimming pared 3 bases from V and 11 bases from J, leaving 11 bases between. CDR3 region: CASSLARAKQFF. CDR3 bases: TGTGCCAGCAGTTTGGCCCGGGCGAAGCAGTTCTTC.

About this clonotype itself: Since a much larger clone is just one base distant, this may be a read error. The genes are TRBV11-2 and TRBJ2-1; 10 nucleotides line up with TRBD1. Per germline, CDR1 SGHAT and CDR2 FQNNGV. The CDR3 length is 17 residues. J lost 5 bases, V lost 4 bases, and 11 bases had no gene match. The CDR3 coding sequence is TGTGCCAGCAGCTACTACGACAGGGACAGGGGCCACAATGAGCAGTTCTTC. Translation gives CASSYYDRDRGHNEQFF. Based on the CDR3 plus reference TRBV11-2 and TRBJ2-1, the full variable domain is EAGVAQSPRYKIIEKRQSVAFWCNPISGHATLYWYQQILGQGPKLLIQFQNNGVVDDSQLPKDRFSAERLKGVDSTLKIQPAKLEDSAVYLCASSYYDRDRGHNEQFFGPGTRLTVL.

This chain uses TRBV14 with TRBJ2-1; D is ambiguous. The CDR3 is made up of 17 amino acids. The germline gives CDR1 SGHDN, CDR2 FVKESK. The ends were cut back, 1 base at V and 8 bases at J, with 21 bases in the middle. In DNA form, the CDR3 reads TGTGCCAGCAGCCAAGGCAGTATGCTTCTCTACCCCGATGAGCAGTTCTTC. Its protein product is CASSQGSMLLYPDEQFF. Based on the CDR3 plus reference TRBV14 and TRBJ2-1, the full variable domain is EAGVTQFPSHSVIEKGQTVTLRCDPISGHDNLYWYRRVMGKEIKFLLHFVKESKQDESGMPNNRFLAERTGGTYSTLKVQPAELEDSGVYFCASSQGSMLLYPDEQFFGPGTRLTVL.

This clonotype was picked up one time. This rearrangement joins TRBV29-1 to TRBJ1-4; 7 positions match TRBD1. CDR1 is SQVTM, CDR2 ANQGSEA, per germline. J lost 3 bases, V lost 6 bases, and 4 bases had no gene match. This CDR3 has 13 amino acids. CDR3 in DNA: TGCAGCGTCGGGGACAGAGCTAATGAAAAACTGTTTTTT. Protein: CSVGDRANEKLFF. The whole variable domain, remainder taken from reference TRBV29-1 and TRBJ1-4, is SAVISQKPSRDICQRGTSLTIQCQVDSQVTMMFWYRQQPGQSLTLIATANQGSEATYESGFVIDKFPISRPNLTFSTLTVSNMSPEDSSIYLCSVGDRANEKLFFGSGTQLSVL.

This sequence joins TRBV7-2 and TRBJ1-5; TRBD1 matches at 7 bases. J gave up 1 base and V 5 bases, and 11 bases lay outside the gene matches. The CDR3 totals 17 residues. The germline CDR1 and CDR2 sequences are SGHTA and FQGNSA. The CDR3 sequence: CASSNRGLGGSNQPQHF. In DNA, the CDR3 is TGTGCCAGCAGCAACAGGGGTTTGGGTGGAAGCAATCAGCCCCAGCATTTT.

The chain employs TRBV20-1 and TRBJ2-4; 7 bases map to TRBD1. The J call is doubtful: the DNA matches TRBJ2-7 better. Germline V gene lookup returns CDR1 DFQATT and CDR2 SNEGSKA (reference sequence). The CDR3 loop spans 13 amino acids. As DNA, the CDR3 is TGCAGTGCTACTGACAGGGAAACCTACGAGCAGTACTTC. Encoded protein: CSATDRETYEQYF.

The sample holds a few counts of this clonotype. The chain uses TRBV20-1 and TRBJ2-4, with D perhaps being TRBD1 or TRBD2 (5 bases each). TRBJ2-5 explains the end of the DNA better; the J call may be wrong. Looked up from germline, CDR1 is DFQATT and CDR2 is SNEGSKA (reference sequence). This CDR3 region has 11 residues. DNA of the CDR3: TGCAGTGCGGGTGAGGGGGAGACCCAGTACTTC. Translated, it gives CSAGEGETQYF.

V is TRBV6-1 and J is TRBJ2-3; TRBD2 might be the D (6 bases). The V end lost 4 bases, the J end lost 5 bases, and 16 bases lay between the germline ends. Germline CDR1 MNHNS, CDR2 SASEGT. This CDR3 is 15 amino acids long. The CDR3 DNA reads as TGTGCCAGCAGTGGGGAGATAAGGGGAGGAGATACGCAGTATTTT. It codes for CASSGEIRGGDTQYF.